This T cell receptor beta chain was identified during a study of blood T cell repertoires in COVID-19. Study context: Both acute and convalescent COVID-19 samples were obtained from the United States, Italy and Spain. T cells, B-cell-depleted T cells, or PBMCs provided the cDNA or gDNA that served as material.

In its sample, this clone was seen a few times. The length of the CDR3 is 15 residues. Germline CDR1 and CDR2: SGHTA and FQGTGA. V dropped 1 base and J dropped 0 bases, with 7 bases sitting between them. Some clones are missing from TCRdb's copy, which holds only in-frame ones; the method was immunoSEQ multiplex PCR. The sample holds 90,000 to 100,000 clones, just under 90% seen once. The sample consisted of peripheral blood. This TCR came from a human donor in a cohort sampled during active COVID-19. This chain uses TRBV7-3 with TRBJ2-1; D perhaps matches TRBD2 (6 bases). CDR3 residues: CASSLSSGSYNEQFF. The CDR3 DNA is TGTGCCAGCAGCTTAAGTAGCGGCTCCTACAATGAGCAGTTCTTC.